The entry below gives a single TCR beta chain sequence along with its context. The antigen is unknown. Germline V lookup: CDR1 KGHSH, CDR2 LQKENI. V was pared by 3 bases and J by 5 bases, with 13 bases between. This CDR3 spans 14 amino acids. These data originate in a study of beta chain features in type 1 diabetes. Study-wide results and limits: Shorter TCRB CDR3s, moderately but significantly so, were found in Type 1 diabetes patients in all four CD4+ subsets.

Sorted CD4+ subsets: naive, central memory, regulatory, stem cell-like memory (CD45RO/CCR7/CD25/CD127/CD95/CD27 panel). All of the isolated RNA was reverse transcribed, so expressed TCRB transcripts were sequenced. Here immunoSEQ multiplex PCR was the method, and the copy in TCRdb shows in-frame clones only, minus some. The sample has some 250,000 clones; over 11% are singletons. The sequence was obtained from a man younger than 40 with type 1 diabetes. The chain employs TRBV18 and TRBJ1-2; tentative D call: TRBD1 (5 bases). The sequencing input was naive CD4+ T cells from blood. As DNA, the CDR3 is TGTGCCAGCTCACCCATCGCGGACACTTATGGCTACACCTTC. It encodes CASSPIADTYGYTF. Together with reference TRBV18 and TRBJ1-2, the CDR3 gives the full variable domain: NAGVMQNPRHLVRRRGQEARLRCSPMKGHSHVYWYRQLPEEGLKFMVYLQKENIIDESGMPKERFSAEFPKEGPSILRIQQVVRGDSAAYFCASSPIADTYGYTFGSGTRLTVV.